This entry lists 19 T cell receptor beta chains sequenced from one sample in a study of CD8+CD57+ T cells in acquired aplastic anemia. TCR beta VDJ and CDR3 profiling used genomic DNA as template. TCRdb fed the reads into MiXCR, producing one record per CDR3 protein. The repertoire includes about 160,000 distinct CDR3 sequences, more than 45% of them detected once, and 2.5% to 3.5% sits in the top ten. Sequencing involved patients with CD8+CD57+ cell expansion previously shown by flow cytometry. Sequencing input: sorted CD4+, CD8+, or CD8+CD57+ T cells (not recorded which) from PBMCs. These receptors all come from a human donor with aplastic anemia.

This chain links TRBV2 with TRBJ2-2, with a weak D call TRBD1 (6 bases). The V end lost 6 bases, the J end lost 2 bases, and 10 bases lay between the germline ends. The CDR3 is 14 residues long. Germline V gene data show CDR1 as SNHLY and CDR2 as FYNNEI. CDR3 DNA sequence: TGTGCCAGCAGGGGGACACCTAACACCGGGGAGCTGTTTTTT. Its translation is CASRGTPNTGELFF. The full variable domain, with the rest looked up from reference TRBV2 and TRBJ2-2, is EPEVTQTPSHQVTQMGQEVILRCVPISNHLYFYWYRQILGQKVEFLVSFYNNEISEKSEIFDDQFSVERPDGSNFTLKIRSTKLEDSAMYFCASRGTPNTGELFFGEGSRLTVL.

This clonotype came up many times. V is TRBV12-3 or TRBV12-4 and J is TRBJ1-2; no clear D gene. Trimming removed 5 bases at V and 8 bases at J, with 12 bases between. The CDR3 spans 12 residues. The CDR3 sequence: CASSLSVRGYTF. The CDR3 DNA follows: TGTGCCAGCAGTCTCTCGGTAAGGGGCTACACCTTC.

V is TRBV7-8 and J is TRBJ2-5; D unresolved. V was shortened by 6 bases and J by 2 bases, with 4 bases between the two germline ends. The germline gives CDR1 SGHVS, CDR2 FQNEAQ. CDR3 size: 11 residues. CDR3 nucleotides: TGTGCCAGCAGGATTCAAGAGACCCAGTACTTC. It is translated as CASRIQETQYF.

Many counts were recorded for this clonotype. This chain connects TRBV20-1 to TRBJ2-6; no clear D gene. The CDR3 loop spans 14 amino acids. The V end lost 0 bases, the J end lost 0 bases, and 3 bases lay between the germline ends. Looked up from germline, CDR1 is DFQATT and CDR2 is SNEGSKA (reference sequence). This CDR3 reads CSARDSSGANVLTF. For the CDR3, the DNA is TGCAGTGCTAGAGATTCCTCTGGGGCCAACGTCCTGACTTTC.

The rearrangement links TRBV10-3 to TRBJ2-2; 12 bases match TRBD2. This CDR3 spans 18 amino acids. Germline V gene sequence: CDR1 ENHRY, CDR2 SYGVKD. J lost 5 bases, V lost 4 bases, and 11 bases had no gene match. The CDR3 DNA reads TGTGCCATCAGTGCTAGTGGTTCTGGGACTAGCGGGACCGGGGAGCTGTTTTTT. Translated: CAISASGSGTSGTGELFF.

The V call is TRBV9, the J call TRBJ2-5; TRBD1 or TRBD2 may be the D gene (5 bases each). Germline V gene lookup returns CDR1 SGDLS and CDR2 YYNGEE. The CDR3 spans 15 residues. Trimming shortened V by 2 bases and J by 5 bases, and 16 bases separated the two germline ends. The CDR3 sequence: CASSVGDLRRETQYF. For the CDR3, the DNA is TGTGCCAGCAGCGTTGGGGACCTACGTAGGGAGACCCAGTACTTC.

The chain recombines TRBV7-9 with TRBJ1-6; 8 nucleotides align to TRBD1. CDR3 length equals 15 residues. Germline trimming cut 2 bases from V and 6 bases from J; bases unmatched to any gene: 3. In germline, CDR1 is SEHNR, CDR2 FQNEAQ (reference sequence). The CDR3: CASSLFGQGNSPLHF. The CDR3 region has the DNA TGTGCCAGCAGCTTATTTGGACAGGGTAATTCACCCCTCCACTTT.

This clonotype was seen many times. CDR3 DNA sequence: TGTGCCAGTAAAAATCCCGAGATGGATCAGCCCCAGCATTTT. It specifies CASKNPEMDQPQHF. V and J are TRBV19 and TRBJ1-5; D not resolved. Germline CDR1 is LNHDA and CDR2 is SQIVND (reference sequence). CDR3 length equals 14 residues. Trimming took off 7 bases at V and 5 bases at J, with 15 bases between the two ends.

V gene TRBV2 combines with J gene TRBJ2-7; 9 bases map to TRBD1. Germline V gives CDR1 SNHLY, CDR2 FYNNEI. The CDR3 is 13 amino acids. The ends lost 6 bases at V and 6 bases at J; junction bases unmatched: 6. The CDR3 nucleotides read TGTGCCAGCAGCGGGACAGGGTTTATCGAGCAGTACTTC. This translates into CASSGTGFIEQYF.

Comment on this clonotype: This may be a read error, as it is one base from a much larger clone. The chain joins TRBV6-1 to TRBJ2-5; possible D gene TRBD2, 7 bases. The CDR3 extends over 20 amino acids. V shed 9 bases and J shed 1 base, with 33 bases lying between them. Germline CDR1 MNHNS, CDR2 SASEGT. CDR3 sequence reads: CASLGGASGASLRAQETQYF. The DNA of the CDR3 is TGTGCCAGTCTAGGGGGGGCTAGCGGAGCTTCGTTAAGGGCCCAAGAGACCCAGTACTTC.

This clonotype appeared once. A much larger clone lies one base from this, so it may be a read error. This chain joins TRBV25-1 and TRBJ2-7; TRBD2 matches at 10 bases. The CDR3 runs to 14 residues. Germline V gene data show CDR1 as MGHDK and CDR2 as SYGVNS. CDR3 coding DNA: TGTGCCAGCAGTTCGGCTAGCGGGAGTAACGAGCAGTGCTTC. Residues: CASSSASGSNEQCF.

The chain carries TRBV18 and TRBJ2-2; D ambiguous. CDR1 and CDR2 (germline): KGHSH, LQKENI. Trimming removed 1 base from V and 3 bases from J, with 9 bases in between. This CDR3 contains 15 residues. The CDR3 DNA reads as TGTGCCAGCTCACCACGGCTCAGCGACACCGGGGAGCTGTTTTTT. This gives the protein CASSPRLSDTGELFF.

The genes are TRBV19 and TRBJ1-5; D is undetermined. Germline V gives CDR1 LNHDA, CDR2 SQIVND (reference sequence). Trimming shortened V by 6 bases and J by 2 bases, and 17 bases separated the two germline ends. The CDR3 totals 16 residues. The CDR3 spells CASSHGVSGGNQPQHF. The CDR3 DNA is TGTGCCAGTAGCCATGGGGTGTCGGGAGGCAATCAGCCCCAGCATTTT.

The rearrangement uses TRBV13 and TRBJ2-5; D gene uncertain. The germline V gene has CDR1 PRHDT and CDR2 FYEKMQ (reference sequence). The CDR3 length is 14 residues. V lost 1 base to trimming and J lost 5 bases, with 11 bases between them. This CDR3 reads CASSLVGFGETQYF. The CDR3 DNA reads TGTGCCAGCAGCTTAGTAGGTTTTGGGGAGACCCAGTACTTC.

The chain has TRBV20-1 and TRBJ1-2; no clear D. This CDR3 is built from 13 residues. CDR1 is DFQATT and CDR2 is SNEGSKA in the germline V gene (reference sequence). Trimming took off 0 bases at V and 0 bases at J, with 5 bases between the two ends. The CDR3: CSARDLANYGYTF. The CDR3 bases are TGCAGTGCTAGAGACTTAGCTAACTATGGCTACACCTTC.

The chain has TRBV12-3 or TRBV12-4 and TRBJ2-7, with D tentatively TRBD1 (6 bases). The CDR3 consists of 14 residues. Between the trimmed V and J ends, which lost 6 bases and 3 bases, there was a span of 15 bases. Written as DNA, the CDR3 is TGTGCCAGCAGCCCGACAGGATCGGGCTACGAGCAGTACTTC. It yields the protein CASSPTGSGYEQYF.

This clonotype was recorded many times. CDR3 loop: CASTMTGMNTEAFF. In DNA, the CDR3 is TGCGCCAGCACCATGACGGGGATGAACACTGAAGCTTTCTTT. J is TRBJ1-1 and V is TRBV5-1; D is uncertain. The CDR3 is made up of 14 amino acids. Per the germline V gene, CDR1 is SGHRS and CDR2 is YFSETQ. Trimming stripped 6 bases from V and 0 bases from J, with 12 bases between.

This clonotype was found a few times. The chain uses TRBV7-8 and TRBJ2-2, with D perhaps given as TRBD1 or TRBD2 (5 bases each). The ends were cut back, 3 bases at V and 6 bases at J, with 5 bases in the middle. The CDR3 sequence is 12 residues long. Germline lookup yields CDR1 SGHVS and CDR2 FQNEAQ. For the CDR3, the DNA is TGTGCCAGCAGCTTGGGACCCGGGGAGCTGTTTTTT. Amino acids: CASSLGPGELFF.

Points on this clonotype: One junction end disagrees with the germline gene, perhaps due to a read error. The chain recombines TRBV19 with TRBJ1-4; D call uncertain. Germline CDR1 and CDR2: LNHDA and SQIVND (reference sequence). The CDR3 has 14 residues. CDR3 DNA sequence: TGTGCCAGTAGTACTGTCGCATTCGACGAAAATCTGTTTTTT. It translates to CASSTVAFDENLFF.